One and the same sample provided the 28 T cell receptor beta chains below, sequenced in a study of blood T cell repertoires in COVID-19. The assay was immunoSEQ multiplex PCR, and TCRdb's table has in-frame clones only and misses some. The sample contains some 350,000 clones, 87% of which appear only once. The sequenced sample was peripheral blood. The source is a woman aged 50 to 60 with COVID-19, enrolled during active disease.

The chain employs TRBV7-6 and TRBJ2-7, with 9 bases aligning to TRBD1. Losses at the gene ends were 5 bases for V and 2 bases for J; bases not matched to a gene: 7. CDR1 and CDR2 (germline): SGHVS, FNYEAQ. The CDR3 is made up of 15 amino acids. The CDR3 DNA reads TGTGCCAGCAGCCAACTAGACAGGGGGGCCTACGAGCAGTACTTC. The encoded protein is CASSQLDRGAYEQYF.

The gene calls are TRBV7-9 and TRBJ2-7; possible D gene TRBD1, 6 bases. Germline CDR1 and CDR2: SEHNR and FQNEAQ (reference sequence). The CDR3 sequence is 16 residues long. The V end lost 5 bases, the J end lost 0 bases, and 17 bases lay between the germline ends. The CDR3 loop is CASSTTNREISYEQYF. DNA of the CDR3: TGTGCCAGCAGCACAACCAACAGGGAGATCTCCTACGAGCAGTACTTC.

V gene TRBV4-1 combines with J gene TRBJ1-2; D is ambiguous. V gave up 5 bases and J gave up 9 bases, with 22 bases separating them. CDR1 and CDR2 from the germline V gene are MGHRA and YSYEKL. The CDR3 is 15 amino acids. The CDR3 DNA follows: TGCGCCAGCAGCTTATCAACGCGGCAGCTTATGAGCTACACCTTC. Its protein is CASSLSTRQLMSYTF.

The rearrangement uses TRBV7-2 and TRBJ2-3; the match to TRBD1 covers 7 bases. The CDR3 extends over 13 amino acids. Unmatched junction bases numbered 0, after V lost 2 bases and J lost 4 bases. Germline CDR1 reads SGHTA; CDR2 reads FQGNSA. CDR3 sequence: CASSLRGPDTQYF. The DNA for the CDR3 is TGTGCCAGCAGCTTAAGGGGGCCAGATACGCAGTATTTT.

This chain joins TRBV11-2 and TRBJ2-5, with TRBD2 as a possible D gene (6 bases). Germline lookup yields CDR1 SGHAT and CDR2 FQNNGV. V lost 7 bases and J 0 bases, leaving 12 bases between the germline ends. The CDR3 loop spans 14 amino acids. The chain's CDR3 is CASNHRDYQETQYF. CDR3 DNA: TGTGCCAGCAACCACCGGGACTACCAAGAGACCCAGTACTTC.

This chain connects TRBV11-3 to TRBJ2-7; D is possibly TRBD2 (6 bases). The CDR3 totals 15 residues. V was pared by 5 bases and J by 9 bases, with 23 bases between. Germline V CDR1 and CDR2: SGHNT, YENEEA. The CDR3 loop reads CASSHNAVGTWGQYF. CDR3 in DNA: TGTGCCAGCAGCCATAATGCGGTAGGGACTTGGGGGCAGTACTTC.

This clone appeared a single time. CDR3 in amino acids: CASSAGLNYGYTF. As DNA, the CDR3 is TGTGCCAGCAGTGCAGGCCTCAACTATGGCTACACCTTC. This chain connects TRBV6-4 to TRBJ1-2; no clear D gene. Germline assignment: CDR1 MRHNA and CDR2 SNTAGT. V lost 4 bases and J lost 2, with 8 bases in between. The CDR3 runs 13 residues.

This chain connects TRBV28 to TRBJ1-2; D remains unclear. The CDR3 runs 11 residues. V lost 5 bases to trimming and J lost 4 bases, with 5 bases between them. The V gene's germline CDR1 is MDHEN and CDR2 SYDVKM. CDR3 sequence: CASSTSYGYTF. As DNA, the CDR3 is TGTGCCAGCAGTACGAGCTATGGCTACACCTTC.

The chain uses TRBV5-4 and TRBJ2-7; 10 bases map to TRBD1. J lost 1 base, V lost 4 bases, and 8 bases had no gene match. Germline values: CDR1 SGHNT, CDR2 YYREEE (reference sequence). The CDR3 runs to 16 residues. The DNA for the CDR3 is TGTGCCAGCAGCCTGGGACAGGGGCGACTTTCCTACGAGCAGTACTTC. This sequence encodes CASSLGQGRLSYEQYF.

The chain combines TRBV4-1 with TRBJ2-7, with 10 nucleotides matching TRBD1. CDR1 and CDR2 (germline): MGHRA, YSYEKL. CDR3 length: 15 residues. V shed 4 bases, J shed 7 bases, and the junction held 10 bases outside the gene matches. CDR3 in amino acids: CASSLPGQGKGEQYF. As DNA, the CDR3 is TGCGCCAGCAGCCTCCCGGGACAGGGGAAAGGGGAGCAGTACTTC.

The genes are TRBV29-1 and TRBJ2-1; 9 bases are a match to TRBD2. Losses at the gene ends were 6 bases for V and 6 bases for J; bases not matched to a gene: 18. Germline-derived CDR1 and CDR2 are SQVTM and ANQGSEA. The CDR3 has 17 residues. The CDR3 nucleotides read TGCAGCGTAAATACCGGGACTAGCCTGGGGCGCGGCAATGAGCAGTTCTTC. Its translation is CSVNTGTSLGRGNEQFF.

The gene calls are TRBV7-2 and TRBJ2-7, with D possibly TRBD2 on 5 matching bases. V was cut by 6 bases and J by 9 bases, with 12 bases left in between. Germline CDR1 SGHTA, CDR2 FQGNSA. The CDR3 covers 11 residues. CDR3 in amino acids: CASSLMGAQYF. The CDR3 DNA sequence: TGTGCCAGCAGTCTGATGGGAGCGCAGTACTTC.

V is TRBV27 and J is TRBJ1-2; 12 bases are a match to TRBD1. With 3 bases clipped from V and 8 bases from J, the junction kept 4 bases outside the gene matches. This CDR3 has 14 residues. Germline loops: CDR1 MNHEY, CDR2 SMNVEV (reference sequence). For the CDR3, the DNA is TGTGCCAGCAGTTTCGGGACAGGGGGCTTGGGCTACACCTTC. It specifies CASSFGTGGLGYTF.

This clone was counted a few times. The J gene is TRBJ1-4, the V gene TRBV4-3; D possibly corresponds to TRBD1 (5 bases). Trimming left V 0 bases short and J 3 bases short, with 8 bases between. This CDR3 spans 15 amino acids. Germline values: CDR1 LGHNA, CDR2 YSLEER. The CDR3 loop is CASSQDGASNEKLFF. The CDR3 coding sequence is TGCGCCAGCAGCCAAGATGGGGCCTCTAATGAAAAACTGTTTTTT.

The chain couples TRBV6-5 to TRBJ2-5, with TRBD1 matching over 7 bases. This CDR3 has 14 residues. Germline V lookup: CDR1 MNHEY, CDR2 SVGAGI. V was clipped by 6 bases and J by 6 bases; unmatched bases: 10. CDR3 sequence: CASSIDRVGKTQYF. CDR3 nucleotides: TGTGCCAGCAGCATAGACAGGGTCGGAAAGACCCAGTACTTC.

The V and J genes are TRBV28 and TRBJ2-5, with D maybe TRBD1 (6 bases). The CDR3 loop spans 13 amino acids. Germline values: CDR1 MDHEN, CDR2 SYDVKM. The CDR3, as DNA: TGTGCAACCGGGACAAATACTCAAGAGACCCAGTACTTC. Its translation is CATGTNTQETQYF.

The chain recombines TRBV10-1 with TRBJ2-1; 12 bases align to TRBD2. The trim removed 4 bases at V and 2 bases at J, leaving 3 bases unmatched. The CDR3 has 16 amino acids. Germline CDR1 and CDR2: WNHNN and SYGVQD (reference sequence). CDR3 coding DNA: TGCGCCAGCAGTGGGTGGACTAGCGGGACCTACAATGAGCAGTTCTTC. Protein: CASSGWTSGTYNEQFF.

The rearrangement joins TRBV19 to TRBJ2-1, with 11 bases lining up with TRBD2. This CDR3 spans 17 amino acids. Germline lookup yields CDR1 LNHDA and CDR2 SQIVND (reference sequence). V gave up 1 base and J gave up 6 bases; unmatched junction bases: 8. The CDR3 sequence: CASSIGLTSGRGNEQFF. CDR3 DNA sequence: TGTGCCAGTAGTATAGGACTAACTAGCGGGAGAGGCAATGAGCAGTTCTTC.

This chain uses TRBV5-4 with TRBJ2-2; 7 bases are shared with TRBD2. Germline CDR1 is SGHNT and CDR2 is YYREEE (reference sequence). J was trimmed by 2 bases and V by 10 bases; bases with no gene match: 8. CDR3 length: 14 residues. Here the CDR3 reads CAFTPAGNTGELFF. Here the CDR3 DNA reads TGTGCCTTTACGCCAGCGGGAAACACCGGGGAGCTGTTTTTT.

This clone occurred once. V is TRBV12-3 or TRBV12-4 and J is TRBJ2-7, with a weak D call TRBD2 (5 bases). Trimming cost V 6 bases and J 12 bases, with 15 bases left between them. This CDR3 is built from 11 residues. CDR3 protein: CASSTGVDPYF. CDR3 in DNA: TGTGCCAGCAGCACCGGGGTTGACCCGTACTTC.

The chain combines TRBV3-1 (or the pseudogene TRBV3-2) with TRBJ1-5, with D tentatively TRBD1 (6 bases). CDR1 LGHDT and CDR2 YNNKEL come from the germline V gene (reference sequence). This CDR3 contains 18 residues. V was pared by 4 bases and J by 2 bases, with 21 bases between. The CDR3 spells CASSPQPGGRRGNQPQHF. CDR3 nucleotide sequence: TGTGCCAGCAGCCCTCAACCCGGGGGGCGCAGGGGCAATCAGCCCCAGCATTTT.

The chain is built from TRBV7-3 and TRBJ2-1; a possible D gene is TRBD1 (5 bases). V was trimmed by 5 bases and J by 5 bases, leaving 16 bases between them. Germline values: CDR1 SGHTA, CDR2 FQGTGA. The CDR3 totals 15 residues. The CDR3 DNA reads TGTGCCAGCAGCAGAGGTGGCAGGGTCGACAATGAGCAGTTCTTC. This codes for CASSRGGRVDNEQFF. Variable domain in full (rest from reference TRBV7-3 and TRBJ2-1): GAGVSQTPSNKVTEKGKYVELRCDPISGHTALYWYRQSLGQGPEFLIYFQGTGAADDSGLPNDRFFAVRPEGSVSTLKIQRTERGDSAVYLCASSRGGRVDNEQFFGPGTRLTVL.

V usage is TRBV18 and J usage is TRBJ1-1; D uncertain. Trimming took off 2 bases at V and 4 bases at J, with 5 bases between the two ends. The CDR3 is 12 residues long. CDR1 is KGHSH and CDR2 is LQKENI in the germline V gene. CDR3 coding DNA: TGTGCCAGCTCACCAAGACTCACTGAAGCTTTCTTT. It is translated as CASSPRLTEAFF.

The CDR3, as DNA: TGTGCCAGCTCACCACCGGGGACAGCCCACTCCTACGAGCAGTACTTC. As protein: CASSPPGTAHSYEQYF. The chain employs TRBV18 and TRBJ2-7; TRBD1 matches 7 bases. After removal of 0 bases from V and 0 bases from J, the junction contained 5 bases not matched to a gene. Looked up from germline, CDR1 is KGHSH and CDR2 is LQKENI. This CDR3 is 16 amino acids long.

This chain uses TRBV27 with TRBJ2-7; possibly TRBD1 for D (6 bases). The CDR3 has 15 residues. The germline gives CDR1 MNHEY, CDR2 SMNVEV (reference sequence). V dropped 7 bases and J dropped 5 bases, with 21 bases sitting between them. CDR3 region: CASNSRGFGVDEQYF. CDR3 bases: TGTGCCAGCAATTCCAGGGGTTTCGGTGTGGACGAGCAGTACTTC.

The V and J genes are TRBV15 and TRBJ1-3; no clear D gene. The length of the CDR3 is 16 residues. The V gene lost 1 base and the J gene lost 2 bases, with 12 bases spanning the gap. CDR1 and CDR2 (germline): LNHNV, YYDKDF (reference sequence). This CDR3 reads CATSRALNGAGNTIYF. The CDR3 nucleotides are TGTGCCACCAGCAGAGCCTTGAACGGGGCTGGAAACACCATATATTTT.

The V and J genes are TRBV10-3 and TRBJ1-5; no firm D call. Germline CDR1 ENHRY, CDR2 SYGVKD. V was pared by 5 bases and J by 5 bases, with 10 bases between. CDR3 length: 13 amino acids. This CDR3 reads CAISLDTYQPQHF. CDR3 coding DNA: TGTGCCATCAGTCTCGACACCTATCAGCCCCAGCATTTT.

The genes are TRBV27 and TRBJ1-1; 7 bases align to TRBD1. This CDR3 has 13 amino acids. CDR1 and CDR2 (germline): MNHEY, SMNVEV (reference sequence). V lost 6 bases and J lost 5; bases outside the gene matches: 6. The CDR3 sequence: CASSAGGGTEAFF. CDR3 DNA sequence: TGTGCCAGCAGCGCAGGGGGTGGTACTGAAGCTTTCTTT.